A single sample gave rise to the 24 T cell receptor beta chains below, sequenced in a study of T cell responses to AZD1222 COVID-19 vaccine. Method: immunoSEQ multiplex PCR; TCRdb's copy keeps in-frame clones and lacks some. The repertoire holds approximately 140,000 clones, with about 90% as singletons. The specimen comprised peripheral blood, sampled 28 days after the second AZD1222 dose. The receptors were sampled from an adult who received the AZD1222 COVID-19 vaccine.

This chain uses TRBV7-9 with TRBJ1-3; D not certain. The CDR3 is 15 amino acids. The germline CDR1 and CDR2 sequences are SEHNR and FQNEAQ (reference sequence). With 0 bases removed from V and 8 bases from J, the gap between germline ends came to 14 bases. CDR3 residues: CASSLAGVAGDTIYF. As DNA, the CDR3 is TGTGCCAGCAGCTTAGCGGGAGTCGCAGGAGACACCATATATTTT.

This chain's CDR3 is CASRGRGGNQPQHF. The CDR3 DNA follows: TGTGCCAGCAGGGGCAGGGGTGGCAATCAGCCCCAGCATTTT. The chain combines TRBV2 with TRBJ1-5, with D tentatively TRBD1 (6 bases). The CDR3 contains 14 residues. V was clipped by 6 bases and J by 2 bases, with 11 bases between them. Per the germline V gene, CDR1 is SNHLY and CDR2 is FYNNEI.

The chain has TRBV19 and TRBJ1-1; 9 nucleotides align to TRBD1. V lost 3 bases to trimming and J lost 1 base; unmatched junction nucleotides: 12. Germline lookup yields CDR1 LNHDA and CDR2 SQIVND (reference sequence). This CDR3 comprises 18 residues. The CDR3 bases are TGTGCCAGTAGTATCAGGGACAGGGCCTCCCCGGGGAACACTGAAGCTTTCTTT. The encoded protein is CASSIRDRASPGNTEAFF.

This rearrangement joins TRBV3-1 (or the pseudogene TRBV3-2) to TRBJ2-5; D is ambiguous. The ends were cut back, 4 bases at V and 8 bases at J, with 17 bases in the middle. From germline, CDR1 is LGHDT and CDR2 YNNKEL (reference sequence). The CDR3 sequence is 14 residues long. The CDR3 DNA reads TGTGCCAGCAGCCCAAGACTTGACCCTAGAACCCAGTACTTC. This translates into CASSPRLDPRTQYF.

The V gene is TRBV14, the J gene TRBJ1-2; D unclear. The CDR3 covers 13 residues. Germline CDR1 SGHDN, CDR2 FVKESK. With 2 bases removed from V and 6 bases from J, the gap between germline ends came to 10 bases. CDR3 amino acids: CASSQHSIHGYTF. The DNA of the CDR3 is TGTGCCAGCAGCCAACACAGTATCCATGGCTACACCTTC.

This clone has more than one count but fewer than ten. The chain carries TRBV6-5 and TRBJ1-6; D call uncertain. Germline values: CDR1 MNHEY, CDR2 SVGAGI. Trimming removed 8 bases at V and 3 bases at J, with 11 bases between. The CDR3 spans 14 residues. CDR3 coding DNA: TGTGCCAGCGGAGTACGGAACTATAATTCACCCCTCCACTTT. The encoded protein is CASGVRNYNSPLHF.

CDR3 sequence reads: CAISLSTRGTYEQYF. Here the CDR3 DNA reads TGTGCCATCAGCCTTTCAACGAGGGGAACCTACGAGCAGTACTTC. The chain combines TRBV10-3 with TRBJ2-7, with D perhaps matching TRBD1 or TRBD2 (5 bases each). Trimming cost V 6 bases and J 2 bases, with 17 bases left between them. Germline CDR1 reads ENHRY; CDR2 reads SYGVKD. This CDR3 has 15 amino acids.

This clone was counted a single time. V usage is TRBV5-1 and J usage is TRBJ2-2; possibly TRBD2 for D (5 bases). The CDR3 is made up of 21 amino acids. Germline V lookup: CDR1 SGHRS, CDR2 YFSETQ. Deletions cut 4 bases from V and 0 bases from J, with 28 bases between. The CDR3 region is CASSGTSPGYPGFANTGELFF. CDR3 bases: TGCGCCAGCAGCGGAACCTCCCCGGGGTACCCTGGATTCGCGAACACCGGGGAGCTGTTTTTT.

V and J are TRBV7-9 and TRBJ2-7; D unclear. V was cut by 5 bases and J by 5 bases, with 13 bases left in between. The CDR3 consists of 13 residues. The germline V gene has CDR1 SEHNR and CDR2 FQNEAQ (reference sequence). CDR3 coding DNA: TGTGCCAGCAGCCCCCCCGGGTTCGACGAGCAGTACGTC. Encoded protein: CASSPPGFDEQYV.

The J gene is TRBJ1-3, the V gene TRBV4-3; D is possibly TRBD1 (5 bases). CDR1 LGHNA and CDR2 YSLEER come from the germline V gene. CDR3 size: 17 residues. Between the trimmed V and J ends, which lost 3 bases and 0 bases, there was a span of 15 bases. The DNA of the CDR3 is TGCGCCAGCAGCCAGGCCGGGACGCCATTCTCTGGAAACACCATATATTTT. It yields the protein CASSQAGTPFSGNTIYF.

The CDR3 DNA sequence: TGTGCCAGCAGCCCTATGCCCGGTGAAAAACTGTTTTTT. Protein sequence: CASSPMPGEKLFF. The V gene is TRBV11-2, the J gene TRBJ1-4; D is unresolved. Looked up from germline, CDR1 is SGHAT and CDR2 is FQNNGV. V lost 5 bases and J lost 7, with 11 bases in between. The CDR3 spans 13 residues.

This chain joins TRBV19 and TRBJ1-1; TRBD1 agrees at 7 bases. J was trimmed by 7 bases and V by 6 bases; bases with no gene match: 11. The CDR3 runs 14 residues. The germline V gene encodes CDR1 LNHDA and CDR2 SQIVND (reference sequence). The DNA of the CDR3 is TGTGCCAGTAGGGGGAAGCGGGACAGAAATGAAGCTTTCTTT. It specifies CASRGKRDRNEAFF.

This clone appeared once. The chain has TRBV27 and TRBJ1-6; possibly TRBD1 for D (6 bases). The CDR3 runs 14 residues. V dropped 4 bases and J dropped 7 bases, with 11 bases sitting between them. Germline assignment: CDR1 MNHEY and CDR2 SMNVEV (reference sequence). CDR3 protein: CASSYRAGNSPLHF. CDR3 sequence (DNA): TGTGCCAGCAGTTACAGGGCTGGGAATTCACCCCTCCACTTT.

The chain has TRBV18 and TRBJ1-5; D is ambiguous. The germline V and J ends were trimmed by 5 bases and 6 bases, with 14 bases remaining between them. The CDR3 runs to 14 residues. Germline loops: CDR1 KGHSH, CDR2 LQKENI. CDR3 sequence (DNA): TGTGCCAGCTCATCCCAAGGTGGACGTCAGCCCCAGCATTTT. Translated, it gives CASSSQGGRQPQHF.

This clone has a single count. This chain uses TRBV27 with TRBJ1-2; D is uncertain. The CDR3 totals 13 residues. Per germline, CDR1 MNHEY and CDR2 SMNVEV (reference sequence). The V end was cut by 5 bases, the J end by 2 bases, with 9 bases between. The chain's CDR3 is CASSPTPNYGYTF. The CDR3, as DNA: TGTGCCAGCAGTCCGACACCGAACTATGGCTACACCTTC.

This clone was observed a handful of times. The rearrangement joins TRBV10-3 to TRBJ2-7; 7 bases line up with TRBD2. The J segment lost 0 bases and the V segment lost 3 bases, leaving 5 bases of the junction unmatched. Germline CDR1 ENHRY, CDR2 SYGVKD. The CDR3 loop spans 15 amino acids. CDR3 nucleotides: TGTGCCATCAGTGAAGCGGGGCAAAGCTCCTACGAGCAGTACGTC. Amino acids: CAISEAGQSSYEQYV.

This sequence joins TRBV2 and TRBJ1-1, with D perhaps matching TRBD1 (5 bases). The CDR3 sequence is 13 residues long. The germline V and J ends were trimmed by 4 bases and 5 bases, with 11 bases remaining between them. CDR1 is SNHLY and CDR2 is FYNNEI in the germline V gene. CDR3 amino acids: CASSGGYGTEAFF. Written as DNA, the CDR3 is TGTGCCAGCAGTGGGGGGTATGGGACTGAAGCTTTCTTT.

This clone was recorded only once. The chain employs TRBV5-1 and TRBJ1-2; D remains unclear. This CDR3 has 13 amino acids. Germline-derived CDR1 and CDR2 are SGHRS and YFSETQ. Trimming cost V 1 base and J 8 bases, with 12 bases left between them. The CDR3 bases are TGCGCCAGCAGCTTGAACCGGGCCCTCGGCTACACCTTC. Amino acids: CASSLNRALGYTF.

As to this clone: The same CDR3 can be traced to other DNA sequences in this sample. V usage is TRBV7-8 and J usage is TRBJ1-2; TRBD1 might be the D (5 bases). V was pared by 9 bases and J by 3 bases, with 20 bases between. CDR1 and CDR2 from the germline V gene are SGHVS and FQNEAQ. The CDR3 is made up of 15 amino acids. In DNA, the CDR3 is TGTGCCAGTAGCCCAAGACAGCCGCCTCACTATGGCTACACCTTC. It translates to CASSPRQPPHYGYTF.

The chain joins TRBV4-1 to TRBJ1-2; no clear D gene. Trimming took 6 bases from V and 5 from J, leaving 19 bases between them. CDR1 is MGHRA and CDR2 is YSYEKL in the germline V gene. The CDR3 length is 15 residues. CDR3 amino acids: CASRPFGLRYYGYTF. The CDR3 DNA reads TGCGCCAGCAGACCTTTCGGACTCAGATATTATGGCTACACCTTC.

The chain uses TRBV4-3 and TRBJ2-3, with unresolved D. Deletions cut 1 base from V and 2 bases from J, with 7 bases between. Germline V gene sequence: CDR1 LGHNA, CDR2 YSLEER. This CDR3 has 14 amino acids. The CDR3 DNA reads as TGCGCCAGCAGCCAAGGGCGCCACACAGATACGCAGTATTTT. It encodes CASSQGRHTDTQYF.

CDR3 sequence: CASSLGVQSNYGYTF. The CDR3, as DNA: TGTGCCAGCAGCTTAGGGGTACAGTCTAACTATGGCTACACCTTC. This chain uses TRBV11-2 with TRBJ1-2; D not certain. CDR3 length equals 15 residues. Per the germline V gene, CDR1 is SGHAT and CDR2 is FQNNGV. Trimming took 1 base from V and 0 from J, leaving 9 bases between them.

The rearrangement uses TRBV6-5 and TRBJ1-1; TRBD1 agrees at 7 bases. CDR3 length equals 14 residues. The V gene's germline CDR1 is MNHEY and CDR2 SVGAGI. Trimming removed 5 bases from V and 5 bases from J; junction bases left unmatched: 8. CDR3 in amino acids: CASSLNRGTTEAFF. DNA of the CDR3: TGTGCCAGCAGTCTTAACAGGGGAACAACTGAAGCTTTCTTT.

The gene calls are TRBV7-2 and TRBJ1-5; no definite D call. The V end lost 1 base, the J end lost 2 bases, and 9 bases lay between the germline ends. The CDR3 consists of 15 residues. CDR1 SGHTA and CDR2 FQGNSA come from the germline V gene. The CDR3: CASSLDRAGNQPQHF. CDR3 sequence (DNA): TGTGCCAGCAGCTTAGATAGGGCCGGCAATCAGCCCCAGCATTTT. Full variable domain (remainder filled in from reference TRBV7-2 and TRBJ1-5): GAGVSQSPSNKVTEKGKDVELRCDPISGHTALYWYRQSLGQGLEFLIYFQGNSAPDKSGLPSDRFSAERTGGSVSTLTIQRTQQEDSAVYLCASSLDRAGNQPQHFGDGTRLSIL.